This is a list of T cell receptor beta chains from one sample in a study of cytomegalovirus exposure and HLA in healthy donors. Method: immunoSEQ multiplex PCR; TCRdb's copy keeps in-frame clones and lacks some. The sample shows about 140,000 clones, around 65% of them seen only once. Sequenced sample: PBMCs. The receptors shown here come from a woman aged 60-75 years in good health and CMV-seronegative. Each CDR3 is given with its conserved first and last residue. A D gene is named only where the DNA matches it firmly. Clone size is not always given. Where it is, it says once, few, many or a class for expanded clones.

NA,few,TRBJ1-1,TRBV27,CASSPRDKYTEAFF,TGTGCCAGCAGTCCTCGGGACAAATACACTGAAGCTTTCTTT
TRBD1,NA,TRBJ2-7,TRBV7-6,CASSYRQGSYEQYF,TGTGCCAGCAGCTACCGACAGGGGTCCTACGAGCAGTACTTC
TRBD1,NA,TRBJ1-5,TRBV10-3,CAISESRGQQPQHF,TGTGCCATCAGTGAGTCGAGGGGGCAACAGCCCCAGCATTTT
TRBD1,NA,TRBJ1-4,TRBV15,CATSTGTAEKLFF,TGTGCCACCAGCACAGGGACAGCTGAAAAACTGTTTTTT
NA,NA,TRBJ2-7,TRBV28,CASSRGTYEQYF,TGTGCCAGCAGCCGGGGGACCTACGAGCAGTACTTC
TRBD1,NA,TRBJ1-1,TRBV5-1,CASSLGQGYRWAFF,TGCGCCAGCAGCCTGGGACAGGGATATAGGTGGGCTTTCTTT
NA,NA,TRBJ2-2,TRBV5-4,CASSEGVGTGELFF,TGTGCCAGCAGCGAGGGGGTAGGGACCGGGGAGCTGTTTTTT
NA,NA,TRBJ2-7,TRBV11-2,CASSQGASDSYEQYF,TGCGCCAGCAGCCAAGGGGCTAGCGATAGTTACGAGCAGTACTTC
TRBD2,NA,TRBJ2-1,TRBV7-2,CASSVSPFGLAGGEEQFF,TGTGCCAGCAGCGTTAGTCCCTTCGGACTAGCGGGAGGCGAAGAGCAGTTCTTC
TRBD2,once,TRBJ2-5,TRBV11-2,CASSLFSGGAGETQYF,TGTGCCAGCAGCTTATTTAGCGGGGGGGCCGGGGAGACCCAGTACTTC
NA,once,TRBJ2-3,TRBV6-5,CASSYSGQDTDTQYF,TGTGCCAGCAGTTACTCGGGACAAGACACAGATACGCAGTATTTT
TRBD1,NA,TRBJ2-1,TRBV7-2,CASSLADRGRGEQFF,TGTGCCAGCAGCTTAGCCGACAGGGGGCGCGGTGAGCAGTTCTTC
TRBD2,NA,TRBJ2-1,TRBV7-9,CASSLGAGGSYNEQFF,TGTGCCAGCAGCTTGGGGGCGGGGGGCTCCTACAATGAGCAGTTCTTC
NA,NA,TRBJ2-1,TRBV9,CASSVRQGSYNEQFF,TGTGCCAGCAGCGTACGCCAGGGGTCCTACAATGAGCAGTTCTTC
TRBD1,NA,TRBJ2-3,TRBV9,CASSVGQGEYTDTQYF,TGTGCCAGCAGCGTAGGACAGGGGGAGTACACAGATACGCAGTATTTT
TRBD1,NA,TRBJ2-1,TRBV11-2,CASSKPGQGYNEQFF,TGTGCCAGCAGCAAACCGGGACAGGGTTACAATGAGCAGTTCTTC
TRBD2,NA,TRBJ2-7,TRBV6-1,CASSHGGGPFYEQYF,TGTGCCAGCAGCCACGGGGGGGGCCCCTTCTACGAGCAGTACTTC